The 8 T cell receptor beta chains below come from one sample, sequenced in a study of blood T cell repertoires in COVID-19 (TCRdb year 2020). Libraries were made using the immunoSEQ multiplex PCR assay. This is the immuneACCESS table as TCRdb keeps it, with only in-frame sequences that have V and J called. A part of the clones is gone; compared with another copy, unresolved V genes explain less than half, and the rest is unexplained. This sample lists 60,000 to 85,000 clones; more than 75% were detected once. Roughly 16% of the sample belongs to the ten largest clones. Sequenced: peripheral blood. The receptors stem from a human donor in a cohort sampled during active COVID-19.

The rearrangement links TRBV5-6 to TRBJ2-3; D is possibly TRBD1 (5 bases). CDR1 is SGHDT, CDR2 YYEEEE, per germline. CDR3 length equals 16 residues. Trimming took off 6 bases at V and 2 bases at J, with 19 bases between the two ends. DNA for the CDR3: TGTGCCAGCACCCCCGGCGGCAGGGATTTCACAGATACGCAGTATTTT. This encodes CASTPGGRDFTDTQYF. Combining the CDR3 with reference TRBV5-6 and TRBJ2-3 gives the whole variable domain DAGVTQSPTHLIKTRGQQVTLRCSPKSGHDTVSWYQQALGQGPQFIFQYYEEEERQRGNFPDRFSGHQFPNYSSELNVNALLLGDSALYLCASTPGGRDFTDTQYFGPGTRLTVL.

J is TRBJ2-5 and V is TRBV11-2, with TRBD1 as a possible D gene (6 bases). CDR1 and CDR2 from the germline V gene are SGHAT and FQNNGV. This CDR3 contains 14 residues. Trimming cost V 5 bases and J 1 base, with 11 bases left between them. This CDR3 reads CASSPGAGQETQYF. DNA for the CDR3: TGTGCCAGCAGCCCAGGGGCTGGCCAAGAGACCCAGTACTTC.

V and J are TRBV6-2 or TRBV6-3 and TRBJ1-2; TRBD1 matches 8 bases. V shed 4 bases and J 3 bases; nucleotides not matched to a gene: 4. Looked up from germline, CDR1 is MNHEY and CDR2 is SVGEGT. CDR3 length: 14 residues. CDR3 sequence: CASSWSGGDYGYTF. DNA of the CDR3: TGTGCCAGCAGTTGGTCAGGGGGCGACTATGGCTACACCTTC.

The chain recombines TRBV20-1 with TRBJ2-7; 7 bases line up with TRBD2. Germline trimming cut 3 bases from V and 4 bases from J; bases unmatched to any gene: 9. There are 14 residues in the CDR3. Germline CDR1 DFQATT, CDR2 SNEGSKA (reference sequence). The CDR3 DNA sequence: TGCAGTGCTAGTCTTTCGGGACTACAATACGAGCAGTACTTC. Amino acids: CSASLSGLQYEQYF.

This chain connects TRBV23-1 to TRBJ2-4; maybe TRBD2 (7 bases). TRBV23-1 is an ORF for which the function is uncertain. The CDR3 sequence is 17 residues long. Trimming removed 0 bases from V and 6 bases from J, with 18 bases in between. For the CDR3, the DNA is TGCGCCAGCAGTCAATCCTCGGGGGGCCCAATCGGAAACATTCAGTACTTC. Translating it yields CASSQSSGGPIGNIQYF.

There are many counts of this clone. This chain connects TRBV19 to TRBJ2-7, with 7 bases fitting TRBD1. There are 15 residues in the CDR3. V lost 5 bases, J lost 2 bases, and 9 bases stayed unmatched. Germline V lookup: CDR1 LNHDA, CDR2 SQIVND (reference sequence). The DNA for the CDR3 is TGTGCCAGTAGTTCAAGACAGGGCCAAACCTACGAGCAGTACTTC. Encoded protein: CASSSRQGQTYEQYF.

J is TRBJ2-7 and V is TRBV3-1 (or the pseudogene TRBV3-2); the match to TRBD2 covers 10 bases. This CDR3 has 17 residues. Losses at the gene ends were 4 bases for V and 2 bases for J; bases not matched to a gene: 11. Germline CDR1 reads LGHDT; CDR2 reads YNNKEL (reference sequence). CDR3 sequence reads: CASSLAGGSGRAYEQYF. The DNA of the CDR3 is TGTGCCAGCAGCCTAGCGGGAGGTTCCGGGCGGGCCTACGAGCAGTACTTC.

The V gene is TRBV18, the J gene TRBJ2-3, with 10 bases matching TRBD2. The CDR3 has 15 residues. After removal of 3 bases from V and 1 base from J, the junction contained 1 base not matched to a gene. Germline values: CDR1 KGHSH, CDR2 LQKENI. The CDR3 bases are TGTGCCAGCTCACCCCTAGCGGGAGGCACAGATACGCAGTATTTT. Its protein product is CASSPLAGGTDTQYF.